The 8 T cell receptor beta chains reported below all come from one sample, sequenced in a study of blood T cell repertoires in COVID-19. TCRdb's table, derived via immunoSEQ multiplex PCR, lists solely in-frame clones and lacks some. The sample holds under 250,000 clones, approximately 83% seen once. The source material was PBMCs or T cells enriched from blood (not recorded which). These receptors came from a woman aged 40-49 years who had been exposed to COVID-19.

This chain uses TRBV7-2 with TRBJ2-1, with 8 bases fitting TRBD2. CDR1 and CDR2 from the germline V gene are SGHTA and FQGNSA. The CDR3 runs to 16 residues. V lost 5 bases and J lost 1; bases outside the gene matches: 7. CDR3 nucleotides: TGTGCCAGCAGCGCCATAGCGGGGAGTTCCTACAATGAGCAGTTCTTC. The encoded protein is CASSAIAGSSYNEQFF. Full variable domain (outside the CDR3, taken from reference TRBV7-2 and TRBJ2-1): GAGVSQSPSNKVTEKGKDVELRCDPISGHTALYWYRQSLGQGLEFLIYFQGNSAPDKSGLPSDRFSAERTGGSVSTLTIQRTQQEDSAVYLCASSAIAGSSYNEQFFGPGTRLTVL.

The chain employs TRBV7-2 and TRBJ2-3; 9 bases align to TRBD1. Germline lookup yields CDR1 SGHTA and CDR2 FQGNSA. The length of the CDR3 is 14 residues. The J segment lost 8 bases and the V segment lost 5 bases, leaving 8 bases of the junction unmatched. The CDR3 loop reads CASSTPGQGPTQYF. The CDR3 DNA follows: TGTGCCAGCAGCACCCCGGGACAGGGCCCTACGCAGTATTTT.

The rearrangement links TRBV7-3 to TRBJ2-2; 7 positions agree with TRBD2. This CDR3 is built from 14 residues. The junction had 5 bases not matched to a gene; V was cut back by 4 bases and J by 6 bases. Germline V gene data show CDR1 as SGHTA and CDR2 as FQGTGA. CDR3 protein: CASSSSTSPGELFF. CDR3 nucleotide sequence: TGTGCCAGCAGCTCCTCGACTAGCCCCGGGGAGCTGTTTTTT.

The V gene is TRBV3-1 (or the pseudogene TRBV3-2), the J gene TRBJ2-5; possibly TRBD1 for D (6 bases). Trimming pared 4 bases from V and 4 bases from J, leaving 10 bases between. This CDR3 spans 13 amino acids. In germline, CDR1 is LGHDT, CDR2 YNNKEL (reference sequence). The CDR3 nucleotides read TGTGCCAGCAGCCGGAACAGGGCAGAGACCCAGTACTTC. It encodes CASSRNRAETQYF.

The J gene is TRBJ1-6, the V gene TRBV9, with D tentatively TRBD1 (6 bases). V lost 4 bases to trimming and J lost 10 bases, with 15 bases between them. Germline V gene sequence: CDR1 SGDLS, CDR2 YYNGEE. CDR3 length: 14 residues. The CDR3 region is CASSPPAQGSPLHF. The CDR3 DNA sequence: TGTGCCAGCAGCCCCCCGGCTCAGGGGTCACCCCTCCACTTT.

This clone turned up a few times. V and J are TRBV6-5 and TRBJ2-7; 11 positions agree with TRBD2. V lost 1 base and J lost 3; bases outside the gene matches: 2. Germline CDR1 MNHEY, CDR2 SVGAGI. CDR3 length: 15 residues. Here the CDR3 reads CASSYYTSGGYEQYF. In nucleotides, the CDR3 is TGTGCCAGCAGTTACTACACTAGCGGGGGCTACGAGCAGTACTTC.

The CDR3 DNA reads as TGTGCCAGCAGCCTCTGGAACACTGAAGCTTTCTTT. As protein: CASSLWNTEAFF. The genes are TRBV3-1 (or the pseudogene TRBV3-2) and TRBJ1-1; D not resolved. CDR3 length: 12 amino acids. The V gene lost 4 bases and the J gene lost 1 base, with 4 bases spanning the gap. The germline V gene encodes CDR1 LGHDT and CDR2 YNNKEL (reference sequence).

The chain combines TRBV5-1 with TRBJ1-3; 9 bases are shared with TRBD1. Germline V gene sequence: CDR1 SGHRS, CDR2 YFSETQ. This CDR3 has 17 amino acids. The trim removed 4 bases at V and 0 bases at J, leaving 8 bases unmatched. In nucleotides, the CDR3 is TGCGCCAGCAGCAAAGACAGGGGGGCAGACTCTGGAAACACCATATATTTT. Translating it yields CASSKDRGADSGNTIYF.